This entry concerns a single TCR beta chain. As yet, its antigen is unknown. The sample originates from a study of cytomegalovirus exposure and HLA in healthy donors. Study-wide context: The approximately 670 first-cohort repertoires and the 120 or so validation repertoires shared the same platform, a later analysis reported. Regarding the study as a whole: Despite most TCR sequences being rare, some public TCRs occurred in many donors. In vitro checks showed that a few CMV-associated chains really do target CMV antigens. A list of 164 TCR beta chains associated with cytomegalovirus was given.

Only in-frame clones appear in the TCRdb table, and some are missing; sequencing was by immunoSEQ multiplex PCR. Of over 150,000 clones in the sample, 75% to 90% were seen once. The CDR3 totals 17 residues. The V and J ends lost 5 bases and 3 bases, in that order; junction bases with no gene match: 12. Germline values: CDR1 SGHRS, CDR2 YFSETQ. The sample consisted of PBMCs. The chain recombines TRBV5-1 with TRBJ2-3; 10 nucleotides line up with TRBD2. The receptor comes from a man aged 18 to 29 in good health and CMV-seropositive. CDR3 protein: CASSPGLASEGTDTQYF. CDR3 DNA sequence: TGCGCCAGCAGTCCGGGACTAGCGTCCGAGGGTACAGATACGCAGTATTTT.